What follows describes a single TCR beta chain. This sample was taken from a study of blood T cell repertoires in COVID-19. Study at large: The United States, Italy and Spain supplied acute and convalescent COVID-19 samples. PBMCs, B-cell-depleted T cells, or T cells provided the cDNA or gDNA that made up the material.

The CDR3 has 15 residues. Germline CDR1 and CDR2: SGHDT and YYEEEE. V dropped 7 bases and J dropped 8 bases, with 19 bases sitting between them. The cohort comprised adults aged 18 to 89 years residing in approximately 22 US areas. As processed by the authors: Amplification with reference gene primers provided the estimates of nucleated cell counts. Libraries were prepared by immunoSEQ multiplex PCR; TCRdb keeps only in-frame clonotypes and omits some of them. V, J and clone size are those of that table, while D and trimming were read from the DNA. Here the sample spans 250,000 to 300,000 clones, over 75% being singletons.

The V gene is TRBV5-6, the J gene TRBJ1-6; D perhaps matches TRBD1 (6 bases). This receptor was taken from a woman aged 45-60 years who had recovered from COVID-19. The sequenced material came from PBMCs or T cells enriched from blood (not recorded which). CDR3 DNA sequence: TGTGCCAGCGGCATGAGGGGGATACGCGATTCACCCCTCCACTTT. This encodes CASGMRGIRDSPLHF. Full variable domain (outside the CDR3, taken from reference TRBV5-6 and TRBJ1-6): DAGVTQSPTHLIKTRGQQVTLRCSPKSGHDTVSWYQQALGQGPQFIFQYYEEEERQRGNFPDRFSGHQFPNYSSELNVNALLLGDSALYLCASGMRGIRDSPLHFGNGTRLTVT.